Listed below are T cell receptor beta chains from one sample, sequenced in a study of T cell changes during pregnancy in multiple sclerosis. The data were produced by immunoSEQ multiplex PCR, yet TCRdb's version contains in-frame clones alone and is incomplete. The sample shows 57,000 or so clones, roughly 93% of them seen only once. The material was peripheral blood, obtained in the second trimester of pregnancy. The receptors shown here come from a female donor with multiple sclerosis, enrolled in a pregnancy study. Both conserved end residues are part of each CDR3. Fields, in order: V gene, J gene, D gene, clone size, CDR3 length, CDR3 DNA, CDR3 protein. D genes are given only for firm matches. Clone size, where shown, is once, few, many, or a class for clones that have expanded.

>TRBV28|TRBJ1-2|.|.|14
TGTGCCAGCAGTTTAGCCGGGGAGGTCTATGGCTACACCTTC
CASSLAGEVYGYTF
>TRBV19|TRBJ1-2|TRBD1|.|14
TGTGCCAGTAGTCCACACTCGGACAGGGCTGGCTACACCTTC
CASSPHSDRAGYTF
>TRBV30|TRBJ1-3|.|.|13
TGTGCCTGGAGAGTCGGAGGGGGAAACACCATATATTTT
CAWRVGGGNTIYF
>TRBV18|TRBJ2-7|TRBD2|.|14
TGTGCCAGCTCTAGACTAGCGGGGGTCCACGAGCAGTACTTC
CASSRLAGVHEQYF
>TRBV18|TRBJ1-4|.|.|15
TGTGCCAGCTCACCCAGCGCGGGTACTAATGAAAAACTGTTTTTT
CASSPSAGTNEKLFF
>TRBV11-3|TRBJ2-1|TRBD1|.|15
TGTGCCAGCAGCTCCGGACAGGGGAAGTACAATGAGCAGTTCTTC
CASSSGQGKYNEQFF
>TRBV5-6|TRBJ1-6|TRBD1|.|15
TGTGCCAGCAGCTTGTTTGGACAGGGGGAATCACCCCTCCACTTT
CASSLFGQGESPLHF
>TRBV7-2|TRBJ2-1|TRBD2|.|16
TGTGCCAGCAGCCCCGTAACGGCGGGGGGGCTGAATGAGCAGTTCTTC
CASSPVTAGGLNEQFF
>TRBV6-5|TRBJ1-6|.|few|14
TGTGCCAGCAGGTCAACCGGTCGGAATTCACCCCTCCACTTT
CASRSTGRNSPLHF
>TRBV30|TRBJ2-3|.|.|13
TGTGCCTGGAGTTTTGGGGCTTCAGATACGCAGTATTTT
CAWSFGASDTQYF
>TRBV2|TRBJ2-7|TRBD1|.|15
TGTGCCAGCAGTGGGTGGCAGGGGGCTCCCTACGAGCAGTACTTC
CASSGWQGAPYEQYF
>TRBV7-9|TRBJ2-2|.|.|15
TGTGCCAGCAGCTTAGCCCCCACGAACACCGGGGAGCTGTTTTTT
CASSLAPTNTGELFF
>TRBV10-2|TRBJ1-2|.|few|15
TGCGCCAGCAGCCCCACAGGGACCCCTGGGTATGGCTACACCTTC
CASSPTGTPGYGYTF
>TRBV6-5|TRBJ1-6|.|.|14
TGTGCCAGCAGTCCCGGTGGGGGGAGATCACCCCTCCACTTT
CASSPGGGRSPLHF
>TRBV7-8|TRBJ1-1|.|once|14
TGTGCCAGCGGGAGGGCTCGTAAGCGGACTGAAGCTTTCTTT
CASGRARKRTEAFF
>TRBV4-1|TRBJ1-6|TRBD1|.|15
TGCGCCAGCGGAGGACAGGGTTTTTCGGATTCACCCCTCCACTTT
CASGGQGFSDSPLHF
>TRBV7-9|TRBJ1-6|.|.|19
TGTGCCAGCAGCTTATCCGGACAGCCGAAGAGCTCCTATAATTCACCCCTCCACTTT
CASSLSGQPKSSYNSPLHF
>TRBV19|TRBJ1-1|TRBD1|.|14
TGTGCCAGTAGTATCCGACAGGGGTCCACTGAAGCTTTCTTT
CASSIRQGSTEAFF
>TRBV12-5|TRBJ1-1|.|.|13
TGTGCTAGTGGTTTGTCCCCGGGGGGAGAAGCTTTCTTT
CASGLSPGGEAFF
>TRBV6-6|TRBJ1-1|.|.|14
TGTGCCAGCAGTTACGAGGGTTGGGGAGGGCGAGCTTTCTTT
CASSYEGWGGRAFF
>TRBV5-8|TRBJ1-2|.|.|13
TGTGCCAGCAGCTTTGGAGGCAACTATGGCTACACCTTC
CASSFGGNYGYTF
>TRBV5-6|TRBJ1-2|.|.|14
TGTGCCAGCAGCTTGAGCCAGAGGGCCTATGGCTACACCTTC
CASSLSQRAYGYTF
>TRBV6-5|TRBJ1-4|TRBD1|.|15
TGTGCCAGCAGCCTTCGACAGGGAAGGGGTGAAAAACTGTTTTTT
CASSLRQGRGEKLFF
>TRBV6-1|TRBJ1-2|TRBD1|.|13
TGTGCCAGCAGACTGGACAGGGCATATGGCTACACCTTC
CASRLDRAYGYTF
>TRBV18|TRBJ1-3|TRBD1|.|15
TGTGCCAGCTCACCAGCAGGGGGGCCTGGAAACACCATATATTTT
CASSPAGGPGNTIYF
>TRBV7-9|TRBJ1-1|TRBD1|.|15
TGTGCCAGCAGCCCAGGGGGCGGAGGGGACACTGAAGCTTTCTTT
CASSPGGGGDTEAFF
>TRBV7-9|TRBJ2-2|.|.|15
TGTGCCAGCAGCTTCAGGACAGTACGCACCGGGGAGCTGTTTTTT
CASSFRTVRTGELFF